This is a list of T cell receptor beta chains from one sample in a study of tumor-infiltrating lymphocytes in localized non-small cell lung cancer. Repertoires were generated with immunoSEQ multiplex PCR, while TCRdb's copy carries only in-frame clones and drops some. The table lists some 15,000 clones, 73% of them singletons. Sequencing was carried out using lung tumor tissue. All receptors derive from a human donor with non-small cell lung cancer. The CDR3 runs from the conserved cysteine through the conserved F or W. A D gene is named only where the DNA matches it firmly. Clone size appears in some rows only: once, few, many, or a class for an expanded clone.

.	TRBV10-1	TRBJ1-6	.	TGCGCCAGCAAGGTCGGTAGGGAGAAGAAATGTTATAATTCACCCCTCCACTTT	CASKVGREKKCYNSPLHF
TRBD1	TRBV4-2	TRBJ2-2	.	TGTGCCAGCAGCCAAGATGGGCAGGGGGCGTTATCCGGGGAGCTGTTTTTT	CASSQDGQGALSGELFF
TRBD1	TRBV5-5	TRBJ1-3	.	TGTGCCAGCAGCTTGGGGTACAGGGGGACGAGCTCTGGAAACACCATATATTTT	CASSLGYRGTSSGNTIYF
TRBD2	TRBV7-2	TRBJ2-5	once	TGTGCCAGCACCGAGACTAGCGGGAGCCACCAAGAGACCCAGTACTTC	CASTETSGSHQETQYF
TRBD2	TRBV7-2	TRBJ2-6	.	TGTGCCAGCAGCCGGTGGCCTAGCGGGGATTCTGGGGCCAACGTCCTGACTTTC	CASSRWPSGDSGANVLTF
.	TRBV5-1	TRBJ2-1	.	TGCGCCAGCAGCTTGCTTGCCGATGAGCAGTTCTTC	CASSLLADEQFF
.	TRBV7-6	TRBJ1-5	.	TGTGCCAGCAGCACCACGGCCAATCAGCCCCAGCATTTT	CASSTTANQPQHF
.	TRBV29-1	TRBJ2-7	.	TGCAGCGTTGCCCATAGCGAGCAGTACTTC	CSVAHSEQYF
TRBD1	TRBV29-1	TRBJ2-3	.	TGCAGCGTCGCCCCACAGGGGACAGATACGCAGTATTTT	CSVAPQGTDTQYF
.	TRBV7-8	TRBJ2-3	.	TGTGCCAGCAGCTTAGAGGGGTTTACGCAGTATTTT	CASSLEGFTQYF
TRBD1	TRBV19	TRBJ1-6	.	TGTGCCAGTAGTATATCCAGGGGGAATTCACCCCTCCACTTT	CASSISRGNSPLHF